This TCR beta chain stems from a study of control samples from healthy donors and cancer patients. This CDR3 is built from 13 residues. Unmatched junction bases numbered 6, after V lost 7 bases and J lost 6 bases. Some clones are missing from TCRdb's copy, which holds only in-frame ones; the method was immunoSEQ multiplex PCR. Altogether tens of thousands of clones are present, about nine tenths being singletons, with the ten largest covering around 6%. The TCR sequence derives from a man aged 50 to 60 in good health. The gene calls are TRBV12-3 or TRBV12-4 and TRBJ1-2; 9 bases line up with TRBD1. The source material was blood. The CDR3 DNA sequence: TGTGCCAGCACTAGGGACAGGGAACATGGCTACACCTTC. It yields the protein CASTRDREHGYTF.